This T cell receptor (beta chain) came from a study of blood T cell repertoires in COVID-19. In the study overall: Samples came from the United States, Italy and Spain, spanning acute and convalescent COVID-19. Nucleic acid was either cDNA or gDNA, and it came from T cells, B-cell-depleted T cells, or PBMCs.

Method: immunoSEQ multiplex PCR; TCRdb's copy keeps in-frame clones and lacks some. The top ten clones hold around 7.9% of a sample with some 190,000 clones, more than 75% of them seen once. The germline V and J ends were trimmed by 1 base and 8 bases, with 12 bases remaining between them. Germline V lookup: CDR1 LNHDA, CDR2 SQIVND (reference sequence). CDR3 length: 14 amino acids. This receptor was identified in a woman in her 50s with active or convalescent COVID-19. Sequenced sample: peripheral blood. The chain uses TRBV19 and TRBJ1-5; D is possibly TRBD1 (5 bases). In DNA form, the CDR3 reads TGTGCCAGTAGTATAGTCACAGGTTGGGAGCCCCAGCATTTT. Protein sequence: CASSIVTGWEPQHF.